Detailed here is one TCR beta chain. The data belong to a study of OX40 agonist ivuxolimab in advanced cancers. Study overall: Prior therapy, whether anti-PD-1, anti-PD-L1 or anti-CTLA-4, was allowed, and 40% had some.

TCRdb's table, derived via immunoSEQ multiplex PCR, lists solely in-frame clones and lacks some. The sample lists around 89,000 clones; approximately 91% were seen once. V lost 7 bases and J 2 bases, leaving 13 bases between the germline ends. This CDR3 contains 13 residues. Looked up from germline, CDR1 is SQVTM and CDR2 is ANQGSEA. This clonotype originated in an adult with an advanced solid tumor such as melanoma, head and neck, liver or kidney cancer. The sample was CD4+ or CD8+ T cells sorted from blood, taken in a trial of the OX40 agonist ivuxolimab. The chain couples TRBV29-1 to TRBJ2-3; D gene uncertain. The DNA for the CDR3 is TGCAGCGCTTTACACCCCAACACAGATACGCAGTATTTT. It yields the protein CSALHPNTDTQYF.